This T cell receptor beta chain is drawn from a study of beta chain features in type 1 diabetes. Whole-study results and caveats: Cells with high TCR expression could be over-represented by cDNA sequencing. In all four CD4+ subsets, TCRB CDR3 length was significantly, moderately reduced in type 1 diabetes. TCRB repertoires of naive, central memory and Treg cells appeared more similar among patients than among healthy donors.

Comment on this clone: Its specificity is not known.

Germline lookup yields CDR1 MNHNS and CDR2 SASEGT. The CDR3 has 14 residues. Losses at the gene ends were 4 bases for V and 4 bases for J; bases not matched to a gene: 6. What was sequenced were expressed TCRB transcripts, since all of the isolated RNA had been reverse transcribed. Sequencing used immunoSEQ multiplex PCR; TCRdb keeps in-frame clones, though not all of them. The sample consists of 100,000 to 150,000 clones, around 17% of them appearing once. V usage is TRBV6-1 and J usage is TRBJ2-5, with 7 bases lining up with TRBD1. The sequencing sample was made of central memory CD4+ T cells from blood. The receptor was isolated from a man aged 30 to 39 with type 1 diabetes. CDR3 loop: CASSVQTGRETQYF. Here the CDR3 DNA reads TGTGCCAGCAGTGTACAGACAGGGCGAGAGACCCAGTACTTC.